These 10 T cell receptor beta chains were sequenced from one sample in a study of OX40 agonist ivuxolimab in advanced cancers. Library preparation used the immunoSEQ multiplex PCR assay. Here the immuneACCESS table is served through TCRdb, limited to in-frame sequences with V and J called. Missing clones are a known gap in these copies; in checked studies unresolved V genes cover under half, and the rest lacks a known reason. This sample gives almost 70,000 clones in total; nearly 90% of them show up just once. In total, the top ten clones hold about 10% of the sample. This specimen was CD4+ or CD8+ T cells sorted from blood, taken in a trial of the OX40 agonist ivuxolimab. The receptors shown here come from an adult with an advanced solid tumor such as melanoma, head and neck, liver or kidney cancer.

The chain joins TRBV7-3 to TRBJ2-2; D perhaps matches TRBD2 (6 bases). The germline V and J ends were trimmed by 2 bases and 1 base, with 8 bases remaining between them. Germline CDR1 is SGHTA and CDR2 is FQGTGA. The CDR3 consists of 15 residues. This chain's CDR3 is CASSLGLKNTGELFF. DNA for the CDR3: TGTGCCAGCAGCTTAGGACTAAAGAACACCGGGGAGCTGTTTTTT.

This chain links TRBV11-2 with TRBJ2-1, with D unresolved. This CDR3 is 13 amino acids long. CDR1 and CDR2 from the germline V gene are SGHAT and FQNNGV. The germline V and J ends were trimmed by 5 bases and 3 bases, with 8 bases remaining between them. The CDR3 DNA reads TGTGCCAGCAGCCCCGGAGACTACAATGAGCAGTTCTTC. Protein: CASSPGDYNEQFF.

V usage is TRBV18 and J usage is TRBJ2-3; D is unresolved. Trimming pared 2 bases from V and 7 bases from J, leaving 4 bases between. The CDR3 has 11 residues. Germline V gene sequence: CDR1 KGHSH, CDR2 LQKENI. As DNA, the CDR3 is TGTGCCAGCTCACCATCCTATACGCAGTATTTT. This gives the protein CASSPSYTQYF. Based on the CDR3 plus reference TRBV18 and TRBJ2-3, the full variable domain is NAGVMQNPRHLVRRRGQEARLRCSPMKGHSHVYWYRQLPEEGLKFMVYLQKENIIDESGMPKERFSAEFPKEGPSILRIQQVVRGDSAAYFCASSPSYTQYFGPGTRLTVL.

V is TRBV7-2 and J is TRBJ2-2; 7 positions match TRBD1. This CDR3 has 15 residues. Germline lookup yields CDR1 SGHTA and CDR2 FQGNSA. J was trimmed by 7 bases and V by 3 bases; bases with no gene match: 8. The CDR3: CASSFRQGRGGELFF. The CDR3, as DNA: TGTGCCAGCAGCTTTCGACAGGGTAGGGGCGGGGAGCTGTTTTTT.

The chain carries TRBV2 and TRBJ2-2; D unclear. This CDR3 comprises 12 residues. Germline V gene sequence: CDR1 SNHLY, CDR2 FYNNEI. V was trimmed by 6 bases and J by 8 bases, leaving 10 bases between them. Here the CDR3 DNA reads TGTGCCAGCAGGCCAGGAATTGGGGAGCTGTTTTTT. Its protein product is CASRPGIGELFF.

V is TRBV7-2 and J is TRBJ2-1, with D possibly being TRBD2 (5 bases). With 2 bases removed from V and 10 bases from J, the gap between germline ends came to 12 bases. The CDR3 runs 13 residues. In germline, CDR1 is SGHTA, CDR2 FQGNSA. The CDR3 spells CASSLKGPGEQFF. Written as DNA, the CDR3 is TGTGCCAGCAGCTTAAAGGGTCCGGGGGAGCAGTTCTTC.

The chain is built from TRBV20-1 and TRBJ2-1; D not resolved. Germline V lookup: CDR1 DFQATT, CDR2 SNEGSKA (reference sequence). V gave up 6 bases and J gave up 8 bases, with 11 bases separating them. The CDR3 totals 11 residues. CDR3 sequence (DNA): TGCAGTGCCCAACGGATACATGAGCAGTTCTTC. Its translation: CSAQRIHEQFF.

The CDR3 DNA is TGTGCCAGCTCGCCTAGACTAGCGCAAAGCACAGATACGCAGTATTTT. It yields the protein CASSPRLAQSTDTQYF. The rearrangement links TRBV18 to TRBJ2-3; 8 nucleotides align to TRBD2. Unmatched junction bases numbered 8, after V lost 6 bases and J lost 0 bases. Germline V gene lookup returns CDR1 KGHSH and CDR2 LQKENI. This CDR3 spans 16 amino acids.

The chain uses TRBV6-6 and TRBJ2-1, with 10 nucleotides matching TRBD2. The CDR3 loop spans 16 amino acids. Germline loops: CDR1 MNHNY, CDR2 SVGAGI (reference sequence). The trim removed 7 bases at V and 11 bases at J, leaving 17 bases unmatched. CDR3 bases: TGTGCCAGCACCCAAGTCGGCCTAGCGGGAGCGTTTCAGCAGTTCTTC. Its translation: CASTQVGLAGAFQQFF.

This clone was detected a few times. The chain carries TRBV20-1 and TRBJ1-3, with D unclear. CDR1 DFQATT and CDR2 SNEGSKA come from the germline V gene (reference sequence). The V and J ends lost 3 bases and 6 bases respectively, with 6 bases between them. The CDR3 contains 11 residues. This CDR3 is CSASYENTIYF. Here the CDR3 DNA reads TGCAGTGCTAGCTACGAAAACACCATATATTTT.